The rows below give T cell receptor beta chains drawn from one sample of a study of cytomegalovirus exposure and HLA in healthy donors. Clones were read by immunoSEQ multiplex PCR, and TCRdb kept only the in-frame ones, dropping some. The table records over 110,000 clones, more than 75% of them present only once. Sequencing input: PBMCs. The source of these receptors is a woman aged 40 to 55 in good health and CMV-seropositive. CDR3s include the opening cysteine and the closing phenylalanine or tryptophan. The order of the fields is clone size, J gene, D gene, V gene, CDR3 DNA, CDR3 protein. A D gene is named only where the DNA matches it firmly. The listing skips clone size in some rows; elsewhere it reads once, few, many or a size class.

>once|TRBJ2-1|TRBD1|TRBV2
TGTGCCAGCTCCGGGACAGGGTACTACAATGAGCAGTTCTTC
CASSGTGYYNEQFF
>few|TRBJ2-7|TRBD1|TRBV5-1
TGCGCCAGCAGCCTTAGAACAGGGGGCTACGAGCAGTACTTC
CASSLRTGGYEQYF
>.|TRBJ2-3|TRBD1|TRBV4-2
TGTGCCAGCAGCCAGGACAGGGCGACAGATACGCAGTATTTT
CASSQDRATDTQYF
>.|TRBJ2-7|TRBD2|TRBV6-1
TGTGCCAGCAGCAACGGGGGAGCGGGATCGGACGAGCAGTACTTC
CASSNGGAGSDEQYF
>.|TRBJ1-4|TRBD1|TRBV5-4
TGTGCCAGCAGCCCCGGGACAGCTTTTCAGAATGAAAAACTGTTTTTT
CASSPGTAFQNEKLFF
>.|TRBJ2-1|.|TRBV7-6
TGTGCCAGCAGCTTACGTTTTCAGTCCTACAATGAGCAGTTCTTC
CASSLRFQSYNEQFF
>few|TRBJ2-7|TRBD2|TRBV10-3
TGTGCCATCAGTGCCTCTGCCGGGACTAGTTCCGCCGAGCAGTACTTC
CAISASAGTSSAEQYF
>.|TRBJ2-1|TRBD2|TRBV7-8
TGTGCCAGCAGCCCGCAGAAGTCGGCGGGAGCCTACAATGAGCAGTTCTTC
CASSPQKSAGAYNEQFF
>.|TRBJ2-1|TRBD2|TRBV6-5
TGTGCCAGCCTAGCGGGATGGACCTACAATGAGCAGTTCTTC
CASLAGWTYNEQFF
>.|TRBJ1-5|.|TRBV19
TGTGCCAGTACGACCCCAGGCTATAGCAATCAGCCCCAGCATTTT
CASTTPGYSNQPQHF
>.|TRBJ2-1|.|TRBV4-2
TGTGCCAGCAGCCAAGTGGGCGGGACGAACAATGAGCAGTTCTTC
CASSQVGGTNNEQFF
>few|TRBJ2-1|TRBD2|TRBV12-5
TGTGCTAGTGGTTTGGTCGTCAGGGGTGAGACTAGCGTAGTACTGGGGGCCTATGATGAGCAGTTCTTC
CASGLVVRGETSVVLGAYDEQFF
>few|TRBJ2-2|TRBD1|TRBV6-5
TGTGCCAGCAGTTACTCCCTAACAGGGGGCGGGAGGGAGCTGTTTTTT
CASSYSLTGGGRELFF
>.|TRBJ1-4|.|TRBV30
TGTGCCTGGAGTCAGGGTGAAAAACTGTTTTTT
CAWSQGEKLFF
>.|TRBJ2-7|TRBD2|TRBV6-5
TGTGCCAGCACCATTAGCGGGAGTGGTTACGAGCAGTACTTC
CASTISGSGYEQYF
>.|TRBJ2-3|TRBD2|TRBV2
TGTGCCAGCAGCCACGTGGCGGGGGATGGAGGCACAGATACGCAGTATTTT
CASSHVAGDGGTDTQYF
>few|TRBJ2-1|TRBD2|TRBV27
TGTGCCAGCAGTTTTCAGACTAGCTCCGTACATGAGCAGTTCTTC
CASSFQTSSVHEQFF
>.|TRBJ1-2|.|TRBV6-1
TGTGCCAGCAGTGACGGACTCCCGACGGATGGCTACACCTTC
CASSDGLPTDGYTF
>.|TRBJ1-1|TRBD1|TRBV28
TGTGCCAGCAGTTCGGGACAGGGGGACAACACTGAAGCTTTCTTT
CASSSGQGDNTEAFF
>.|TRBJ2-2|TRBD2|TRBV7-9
TGTGCCAGCAGCTTAACTCTAGCGGGAGCCGGGGAGCTGTTTTTT
CASSLTLAGAGELFF
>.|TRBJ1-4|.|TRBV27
TGTGCCAGCAGTGGGGGCTGGGGCCGTCCCTCTTCAACTAATGAAAAACTGTTTTTT
CASSGGWGRPSSTNEKLFF
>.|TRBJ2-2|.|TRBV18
TGTGCCAGCTCACCACCCTCCGCAGGGGCCTACACCGGGGAGCTGTTTTTT
CASSPPSAGAYTGELFF
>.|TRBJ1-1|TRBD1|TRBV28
TGTGCCAGCAGCCCGGCGGGGACAGGGCTTTATTGGGCTTTCTTT
CASSPAGTGLYWAFF
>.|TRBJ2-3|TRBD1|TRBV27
TGTGCCAGCAGTCTGGGACAGTCCTTTTCCACAGATACGCAGTATTTT
CASSLGQSFSTDTQYF
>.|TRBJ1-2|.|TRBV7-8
TGTGCCAGCAGCTTAATTCAGGATGGCTACACCTTC
CASSLIQDGYTF
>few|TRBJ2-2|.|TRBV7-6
TGTGCCAGCAGCTTTCTCCCCCCGGCAGGGACGAACACCGGGGAGCTGTTTTTT
CASSFLPPAGTNTGELFF
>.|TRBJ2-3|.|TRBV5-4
TGTGCCAGCAGCTTGGCCAGTCACCCTAGCACAGATACGCAGTATTTT
CASSLASHPSTDTQYF
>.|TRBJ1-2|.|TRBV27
TGTGCCAGCAGTTTATCTGGAGGGGGGGGCTATGGCTACACCTTC
CASSLSGGGGYGYTF
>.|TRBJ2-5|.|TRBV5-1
TGCGCCAGCAGCTTGATGGCAGGGGAAAGGGAGACCCAGTACTTC
CASSLMAGERETQYF
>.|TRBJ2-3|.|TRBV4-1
TGCGCCAGCAGAGGAGAGGTGGCAGATACGCAGTATTTT
CASRGEVADTQYF
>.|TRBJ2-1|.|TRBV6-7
TGTGCCAGCAGCCCCGGGACATCCAGCGATGAGCAGTTCTTC
CASSPGTSSDEQFF
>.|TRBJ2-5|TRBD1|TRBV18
TGTGCCAGCTCACAGACCCACAGGGGTGGGGAGACCCAGTACTTC
CASSQTHRGGETQYF
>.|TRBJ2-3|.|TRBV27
TGTGCCAGCAGTTACCGAGACACAGATACGCAGTATTTT
CASSYRDTDTQYF
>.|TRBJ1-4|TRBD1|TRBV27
TGTGCCAGCAGCCTCGTCCGGACAGGGGGCTTCGGGAAACTGTTTTTT
CASSLVRTGGFGKLFF
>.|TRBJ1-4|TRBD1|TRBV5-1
TGCGCCAGCAGCGCCACAGGGGTCGGTGAAAAACTGTTTTTT
CASSATGVGEKLFF
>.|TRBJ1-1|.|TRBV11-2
TGTGCCAGCAGCCCCTGGTTTCGGGAGCGGGGGGCTTTCTTT
CASSPWFRERGAFF
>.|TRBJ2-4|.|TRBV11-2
TGTGCCAGCCGAAGCCTAGCCAAAAACATTCAGTACTTC
CASRSLAKNIQYF
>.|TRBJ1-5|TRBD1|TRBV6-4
TGTGCCAGCAGGCTCTTTTGGGACAGGGTCATGGCTTATAGCAATCAGCCCCAGCATTTT
CASRLFWDRVMAYSNQPQHF
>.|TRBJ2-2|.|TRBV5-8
TGTGCCAGCAGCTTGGTTCTAGCGGGGGAGCTGTTTTTT
CASSLVLAGELFF
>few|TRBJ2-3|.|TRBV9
TGTGCCACCTCCGCGGCGGGGTGGGCAGATACGCAGTATTTT
CATSAAGWADTQYF
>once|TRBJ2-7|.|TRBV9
TGTGCCAGCAGCGTAGGGGGGGGGCGCGGGGCCTACGAGCAGTACTTC
CASSVGGGRGAYEQYF
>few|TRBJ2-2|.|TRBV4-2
TGTGCCAGCAGCCAAGGGCGAGGGAACACCGGGGAGCTGTTTTTT
CASSQGRGNTGELFF
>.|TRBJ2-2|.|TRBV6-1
TGTGCCAGCAGTGAATCGAACGGGAAGGAGGAGCTGTTTTTT
CASSESNGKEELFF
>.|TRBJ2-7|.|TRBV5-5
TGTGCCAGCAGTCCCGCCCCTCTCGCGGGAAGGTCCTACGAGCAGTACTTC
CASSPAPLAGRSYEQYF
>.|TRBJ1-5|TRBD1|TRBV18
TGTGCCAGCTCACCAACCGGGACAGGGGGCTTTCAGCCCCAGCATTTT
CASSPTGTGGFQPQHF
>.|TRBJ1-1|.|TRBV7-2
TGTGCCAGCAGCTTCTCACACGCGAACACTGAAGCTTTCTTT
CASSFSHANTEAFF
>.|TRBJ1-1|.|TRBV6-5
TGTGCCAGCAGGAAACAGGGAATGAACACTGAAGCTTTCTTT
CASRKQGMNTEAFF
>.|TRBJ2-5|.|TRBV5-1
TGCGCCAGCAGCCCACAGGGTTCTGGTGGGACCCAGTACTTC
CASSPQGSGGTQYF
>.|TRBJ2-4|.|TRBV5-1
TGCGCCAGCAGCGCTCCGGGGCTCACTAGCCAAAACATTCAGTACTTC
CASSAPGLTSQNIQYF
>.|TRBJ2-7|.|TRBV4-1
TGCGCCAGCAGCCGCGGCCCACGGTACGAGCAGTACTTC
CASSRGPRYEQYF
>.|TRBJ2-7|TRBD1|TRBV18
TGTGCCAGCTCACCACTTGAGGGGACAGGCTCCGAGCAGTACTTC
CASSPLEGTGSEQYF
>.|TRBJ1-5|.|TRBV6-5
TGTGCCAGCAGTTCCCGCGGGACCCACCATCAGCCCCAGCATTTT
CASSSRGTHHQPQHF
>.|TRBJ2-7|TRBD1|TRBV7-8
TGTGCCAGCAGCCAGTCATATGGACAGGGTCGAGACGAGCAGTACTTC
CASSQSYGQGRDEQYF